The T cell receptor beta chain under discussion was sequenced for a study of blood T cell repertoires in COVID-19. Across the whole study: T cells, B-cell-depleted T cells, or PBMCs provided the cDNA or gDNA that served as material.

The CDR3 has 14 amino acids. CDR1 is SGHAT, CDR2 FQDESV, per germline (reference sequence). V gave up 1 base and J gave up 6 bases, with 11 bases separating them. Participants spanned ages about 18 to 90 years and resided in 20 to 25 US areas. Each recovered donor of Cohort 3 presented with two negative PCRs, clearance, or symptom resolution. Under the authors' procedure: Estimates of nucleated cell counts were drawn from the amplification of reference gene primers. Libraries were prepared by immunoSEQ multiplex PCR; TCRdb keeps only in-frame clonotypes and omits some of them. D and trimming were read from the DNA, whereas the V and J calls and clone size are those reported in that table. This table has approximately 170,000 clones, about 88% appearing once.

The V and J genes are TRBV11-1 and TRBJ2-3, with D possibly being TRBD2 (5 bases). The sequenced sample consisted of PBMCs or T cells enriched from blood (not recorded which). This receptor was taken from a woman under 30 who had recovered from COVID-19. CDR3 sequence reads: CASSLDGRGDTQYF. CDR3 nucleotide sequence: TGTGCCAGCAGCTTAGATGGGAGAGGCGATACGCAGTATTTT.